The clone carrying this T cell receptor (beta chain) was seen just once. The antigen is not known. This specimen belongs to a study of cytotoxic CD8 clonotypes in ibrutinib-treated CLL. Overall study findings and caveats: Upon ibrutinib response clonality rose, and upon progression it fell back toward baseline.

Data came from immunoSEQ multiplex PCR; TCRdb stores just in-frame clones and leaves some out. This table holds about 160,000 clones, under 90% found once. Frozen PBMC stocks contributed around 1.8 micrograms of genomic DNA to the TCR beta libraries. The CDR3 sequence is 11 residues long. Losses at the gene ends were 7 bases for V and 5 bases for J; bases not matched to a gene: 4. Germline V gene lookup returns CDR1 SQVTM and CDR2 ANQGSEA. This clonotype was obtained from a human donor with chronic lymphocytic leukemia. The material was PBMCs, obtained after 24 months of ibrutinib treatment. This sequence joins TRBV29-1 and TRBJ1-2, with TRBD1 matching 7 bases. CDR3 amino acids: CSGQGLYGYTF. CDR3 DNA: TGCAGCGGACAGGGTTTGTATGGCTACACCTTC.